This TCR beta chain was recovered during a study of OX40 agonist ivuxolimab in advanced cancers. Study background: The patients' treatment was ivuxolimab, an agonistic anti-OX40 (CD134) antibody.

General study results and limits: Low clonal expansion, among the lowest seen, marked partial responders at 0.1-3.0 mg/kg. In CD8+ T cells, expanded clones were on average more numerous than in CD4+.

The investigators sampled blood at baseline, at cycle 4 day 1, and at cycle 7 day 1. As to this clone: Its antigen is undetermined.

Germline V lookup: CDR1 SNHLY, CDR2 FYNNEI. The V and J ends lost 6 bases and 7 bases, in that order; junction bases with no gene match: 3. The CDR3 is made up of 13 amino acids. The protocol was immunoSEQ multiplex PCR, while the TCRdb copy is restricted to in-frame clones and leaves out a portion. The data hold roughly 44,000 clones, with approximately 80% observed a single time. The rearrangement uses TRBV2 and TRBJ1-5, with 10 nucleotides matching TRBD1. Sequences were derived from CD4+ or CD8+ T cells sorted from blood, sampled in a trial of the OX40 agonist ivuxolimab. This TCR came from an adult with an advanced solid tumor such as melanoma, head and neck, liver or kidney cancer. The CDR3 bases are TGTGCCAGCAGGGGGACAGGGGACCAGCCCCAGCATTTT. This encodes CASRGTGDQPQHF.